Listed here are 32 T cell receptor beta chains from one sample, sequenced in a study of shared clonotypes between healthy human individuals. Assay used: immunoSEQ multiplex PCR; TCRdb lists only in-frame clones, some missing. The sample consists of some 600,000 clones, about 95% of them appearing once. Terminally differentiated effector memory CD45RA+ cells were excluded from the naive CD8 cells, which were CD45RO-negative and positively selected for CCR7. The material sequenced was naive CD8+ T cells sorted from blood. All receptors come from a woman aged 30 to 39 in good health.

This clone was recorded a few times. V and J are TRBV7-9 and TRBJ2-1; D gene uncertain. This CDR3 is built from 14 residues. The V and J ends lost 1 base and 7 bases respectively, with 11 bases between them. The germline CDR1 and CDR2 sequences are SEHNR and FQNEAQ (reference sequence). In nucleotides, the CDR3 is TGTGCCAGCAGCTTAGAGGGCCACACGAATGAGCAGTTCTTC. It translates to CASSLEGHTNEQFF.

This sequence joins TRBV9 and TRBJ2-1; 11 bases line up with TRBD2. CDR1 and CDR2 (germline): SGDLS, YYNGEE. CDR3 length equals 15 residues. The V and J ends lost 0 bases and 6 bases, in that order; junction bases with no gene match: 2. The CDR3 loop is CASSVGTSGFNEQFF. The CDR3 region has the DNA TGTGCCAGCAGCGTAGGGACTAGCGGGTTCAATGAGCAGTTCTTC.

The V gene is TRBV2, the J gene TRBJ2-7, with D possibly called TRBD1 or TRBD2 (5 bases each). The CDR3 contains 15 residues. Germline V gives CDR1 SNHLY, CDR2 FYNNEI. V lost 2 bases and J 5 bases, leaving 16 bases between the germline ends. CDR3 nucleotide sequence: TGTGCCAGCAGTGAAATCATGAGGGGAGAGCACGAGCAGTACTTC. Translating it yields CASSEIMRGEHEQYF.

The chain has TRBV7-9 and TRBJ2-1; no clear D. This CDR3 contains 15 residues. Germline V CDR1 and CDR2: SEHNR, FQNEAQ (reference sequence). Trimming left V 5 bases short and J 0 bases short, with 11 bases between. CDR3 bases: TGTGCCAGCAGCCCGACGGTAAGCTCCTACAATGAGCAGTTCTTC. The encoded protein is CASSPTVSSYNEQFF.

The chain joins TRBV13 to TRBJ2-3; no clear D. The CDR3 spans 14 residues. With 0 bases removed from V and 3 bases from J, the gap between germline ends came to 7 bases. Germline V gene sequence: CDR1 PRHDT, CDR2 FYEKMQ (reference sequence). CDR3 nucleotide sequence: TGTGCCAGCAGCTTAGGGGTAAAGACAGATACGCAGTATTTT. This sequence encodes CASSLGVKTDTQYF.

The J gene is TRBJ2-3, the V gene TRBV28, with TRBD2 matching 8 bases. The germline gives CDR1 MDHEN, CDR2 SYDVKM. V lost 6 bases, J lost 2 bases, and 10 bases stayed unmatched. The CDR3 has 16 residues. The CDR3 bases are TGTGCCAGCAGCCAAAGACTAGCGACTAACACAGATACGCAGTATTTT. Translation gives CASSQRLATNTDTQYF.

This rearrangement joins TRBV5-1 to TRBJ1-2, with D unclear. With 3 bases removed from V and 2 bases from J, the gap between germline ends came to 2 bases. The germline CDR1 and CDR2 sequences are SGHRS and YFSETQ. The CDR3 consists of 11 residues. CDR3 sequence (DNA): TGCGCCAGCAGCTCAAACTATGGCTACACCTTC. Translating gives CASSSNYGYTF.

In DNA, the CDR3 is TGTGCCAGCAGCATTTCAGGGGGTAACACTGAAGCTTTCTTT. Its protein product is CASSISGGNTEAFF. This chain uses TRBV28 with TRBJ1-1; 7 bases align to TRBD1. J lost 2 bases, V lost 6 bases, and 6 bases had no gene match. This CDR3 has 14 amino acids. Germline V lookup: CDR1 MDHEN, CDR2 SYDVKM.

V gene TRBV19 combines with J gene TRBJ1-5, with D possibly being TRBD1 (6 bases). This CDR3 spans 17 amino acids. Germline V CDR1 and CDR2: LNHDA, SQIVND (reference sequence). Trimming shortened V by 7 bases and J by 3 bases, and 22 bases separated the two germline ends. The chain's CDR3 is CASTGDSVGTLNQPQHF. The DNA for the CDR3 is TGTGCCAGTACAGGGGATAGTGTCGGGACTCTCAATCAGCCCCAGCATTTT.

This chain links TRBV7-6 with TRBJ2-1; tentatively, D is TRBD2 (6 bases). Germline V gene data show CDR1 as SGHVS and CDR2 as FNYEAQ. V was cut by 0 bases and J by 3 bases, with 18 bases left in between. This CDR3 contains 18 residues. The chain's CDR3 is CASSLAGGGFNVYNEQFF. CDR3 in DNA: TGTGCCAGCAGCTTAGCCGGCGGAGGGTTCAACGTCTACAATGAGCAGTTCTTC.

This chain uses TRBV15 with TRBJ2-1; 7 bases line up with TRBD2. The CDR3 covers 13 residues. Germline trimming cut 4 bases from V and 5 bases from J; bases unmatched to any gene: 2. Germline V lookup: CDR1 LNHNV, CDR2 YYDKDF (reference sequence). The chain's CDR3 is CATSMGGDNEQFF. The CDR3 region has the DNA TGTGCCACCAGCATGGGGGGGGACAATGAGCAGTTCTTC.

V is TRBV14 and J is TRBJ2-1; D is undetermined. This CDR3 is 16 amino acids long. Germline CDR1 and CDR2: SGHDN and FVKESK. With 0 bases removed from V and 7 bases from J, the gap between germline ends came to 16 bases. The CDR3 bases are TGTGCCAGCAGCCAAGATCTGGGGTTCGTCGGGAATGAGCAGTTCTTC. It encodes CASSQDLGFVGNEQFF. Based on the CDR3 plus reference TRBV14 and TRBJ2-1, the full variable domain is EAGVTQFPSHSVIEKGQTVTLRCDPISGHDNLYWYRRVMGKEIKFLLHFVKESKQDESGMPNNRFLAERTGGTYSTLKVQPAELEDSGVYFCASSQDLGFVGNEQFFGPGTRLTVL.

The chain employs TRBV10-1 and TRBJ2-1; D is possibly TRBD1 or TRBD2 (6 bases each). Trimming shortened V by 3 bases and J by 6 bases, and 9 bases separated the two germline ends. This CDR3 is 13 amino acids long. Per the germline V gene, CDR1 is WNHNN and CDR2 is SYGVQD (reference sequence). The CDR3 DNA follows: TGCGCCAGCAGTGATGAGGGGGGCAATGAGCAGTTCTTC. Translating gives CASSDEGGNEQFF.

This clone was counted once. The V call is TRBV5-1, the J call TRBJ2-7; 8 nucleotides line up with TRBD2. The ends lost 2 bases at V and 3 bases at J; junction bases unmatched: 4. The CDR3 loop spans 14 amino acids. Germline CDR1 SGHRS, CDR2 YFSETQ. Here the CDR3 reads CASSLEREIYEQYF. The CDR3 DNA is TGCGCCAGCAGCTTAGAGCGGGAGATCTACGAGCAGTACTTC.

The CDR3, as DNA: TGTGCCAGCAGCCTAGAGTTTCGGGAGGGCTTGAAGACCCAGTACTTC. This sequence encodes CASSLEFREGLKTQYF. This chain connects TRBV13 to TRBJ2-5; 8 positions agree with TRBD2. The germline gives CDR1 PRHDT, CDR2 FYEKMQ (reference sequence). The CDR3 is made up of 16 amino acids. The J segment lost 6 bases and the V segment lost 5 bases, leaving 14 bases of the junction unmatched.

In nucleotides, the CDR3 is TGTGCCAGCAGTTTTGACGGCTATGGCTACACCTTC. This sequence encodes CASSFDGYGYTF. The chain carries TRBV6-5 and TRBJ1-2, with unresolved D. V was shortened by 4 bases and J by 4 bases, with 7 bases between the two germline ends. This CDR3 is 12 amino acids long. The germline gives CDR1 MNHEY, CDR2 SVGAGI.

Note on this clone: Other DNA sequences in this sample translate to the same CDR3. The rearrangement uses TRBV4-1 and TRBJ2-7, with TRBD1 matching over 11 bases. Trimming at V came to 1 base and at J to 3 bases, leaving 2 bases not matched to a gene. In germline, CDR1 is MGHRA, CDR2 YSYEKL. The CDR3 consists of 15 residues. This CDR3 is CASSQVGTGGYEQYF. CDR3 DNA sequence: TGCGCCAGCAGCCAAGTTGGGACAGGGGGCTACGAGCAGTACTTC.

The chain employs TRBV18 and TRBJ2-1; 10 bases line up with TRBD2. The CDR3 consists of 20 residues. CDR1 is KGHSH and CDR2 is LQKENI in the germline V gene. V dropped 2 bases and J dropped 9; count of bases not matched to a gene: 22. The DNA of the CDR3 is TGTGCCAGCTCACCAGGGGCTAGCGGGAGAATTGGTTCGGCTTATGGTGAGCAGTTCTTC. It codes for CASSPGASGRIGSAYGEQFF.

The rearrangement joins TRBV7-9 to TRBJ2-1, with D possibly being TRBD1 or TRBD2 (5 bases each). The CDR3 is 13 residues long. In germline, CDR1 is SEHNR, CDR2 FQNEAQ (reference sequence). Deletions cut 5 bases from V and 6 bases from J, with 11 bases between. CDR3 DNA sequence: TGTGCCAGCAGCCCCGCAGGGAGCAATGAGCAGTTCTTC. It is translated as CASSPAGSNEQFF.

V is TRBV7-8 and J is TRBJ2-1, with 7 bases that match TRBD2. Germline CDR1 reads SGHVS; CDR2 reads FQNEAQ. V trimming: 4 bases; J trimming: 7 bases; junction bases outside the gene matches: 10. The CDR3 extends over 15 amino acids. This CDR3 is CASSSPRGRVNEQFF. As DNA, the CDR3 is TGTGCCAGCAGCTCCCCCCGGGGGAGGGTGAATGAGCAGTTCTTC.

The chain recombines TRBV25-1 with TRBJ2-7; TRBD1 aligns across 7 bases. CDR3 length equals 15 residues. Germline V lookup: CDR1 MGHDK, CDR2 SYGVNS. V lost 4 bases and J lost 5; bases outside the gene matches: 11. CDR3 loop: CASSANANRGHEQYF. The DNA for the CDR3 is TGTGCCAGCAGTGCCAATGCGAACAGGGGTCACGAGCAGTACTTC.

This chain links TRBV4-1 with TRBJ1-2; the D is unclear. Trimming took off 0 bases at V and 2 bases at J, with 7 bases between the two ends. The germline V gene has CDR1 MGHRA and CDR2 YSYEKL. There are 14 residues in the CDR3. The CDR3 bases are TGCGCCAGCAGCCAAGATCCGGGAAACTATGGCTACACCTTC. Protein: CASSQDPGNYGYTF.

In its sample, this clone was seen once. The chain has TRBV6-1 and TRBJ2-1; D not resolved. Trimming took 2 bases from V and 1 from J, leaving 15 bases between them. The CDR3 extends over 17 amino acids. Germline CDR1 MNHNS, CDR2 SASEGT. CDR3 residues: CASSERPARSSYNEQFF. The DNA for the CDR3 is TGTGCCAGCAGTGAAAGGCCCGCCAGGAGTTCCTACAATGAGCAGTTCTTC.

The chain links TRBV28 to TRBJ2-3, with 10 positions matching TRBD2. V trimming: 5 bases; J trimming: 1 base; junction bases outside the gene matches: 18. The germline V gene encodes CDR1 MDHEN and CDR2 SYDVKM. This CDR3 region has 20 residues. The CDR3 bases are TGTGCCAGCAGTCCACCAAGGCCATTTTTTGGACTAGCGGGCACAGATACGCAGTATTTT. Translating it yields CASSPPRPFFGLAGTDTQYF.

The chain is built from TRBV7-2 and TRBJ2-7; 10 bases map to TRBD2. This CDR3 has 14 residues. The germline V gene encodes CDR1 SGHTA and CDR2 FQGNSA. V was clipped by 5 bases and J by 3 bases; unmatched bases: 4. The CDR3 bases are TGTGCCAGCAGCGTAGGACTAGCGGTCTACGAGCAGTACTTC. It encodes CASSVGLAVYEQYF.

V usage is TRBV27 and J usage is TRBJ2-7; TRBD1 might be the D (6 bases). The V and J ends lost 5 bases and 2 bases respectively, with 10 bases between them. CDR3 size: 13 residues. CDR1 and CDR2 from the germline V gene are MNHEY and SMNVEV (reference sequence). The CDR3 region is CASSNGQPYEQYF. The CDR3 DNA follows: TGTGCCAGCAGTAACGGACAGCCCTACGAGCAGTACTTC.

V usage is TRBV19 and J usage is TRBJ2-5; D perhaps matches TRBD1 (6 bases). CDR1 is LNHDA and CDR2 is SQIVND in the germline V gene (reference sequence). The CDR3 spans 14 residues. The V end was cut by 5 bases, the J end by 5 bases, with 15 bases between. CDR3: CASSFRGAIETQYF. In DNA form, the CDR3 reads TGTGCCAGTAGTTTCAGGGGCGCGATCGAGACCCAGTACTTC.

This sequence joins TRBV25-1 and TRBJ1-3; no clear D. CDR1 and CDR2 from the germline V gene are MGHDK and SYGVNS. V was clipped by 8 bases and J by 8 bases, with 19 bases between them. This CDR3 spans 14 amino acids. This chain's CDR3 is CASLAESYGDTIYF. The CDR3 bases are TGTGCCAGCTTGGCAGAAAGTTATGGGGACACCATATATTTT.

The chain links TRBV21-1 to TRBJ2-1; no check of the table's D call, TRBD1, against the DNA was made. TRBV21-1 constitutes a pseudogene. The CDR3 runs to 15 residues. The CDR3 bases are TGTGCCAGCGGGGGCGGGTGCCTCCCTTTCAATGAGCAGTTCTTC. This encodes CASGGGCLPFNEQFF.

The chain combines TRBV28 with TRBJ1-5; possibly TRBD1 for D (5 bases). Germline values: CDR1 MDHEN, CDR2 SYDVKM. Trimming pared 5 bases from V and 4 bases from J, leaving 18 bases between. The CDR3 sequence is 16 residues long. CDR3 DNA sequence: TGTGCCAGCAGTACACTGGGGGGGGTAACAAATCAGCCCCAGCATTTT. Translating gives CASSTLGGVTNQPQHF. The full variable domain, completed using reference TRBV28 and TRBJ1-5, is DVKVTQSSRYLVKRTGEKVFLECVQDMDHENMFWYRQDPGLGLRLIYFSYDVKMKEKGDIPEGYSVSREKKERFSLILESASTNQTSMYLCASSTLGGVTNQPQHFGDGTRLSIL.

V and J are TRBV27 and TRBJ2-7, with 10 positions matching TRBD2. V shed 8 bases, J shed 3 bases, and the junction held 4 bases outside the gene matches. Germline CDR1 MNHEY, CDR2 SMNVEV (reference sequence). CDR3 length: 13 residues. The CDR3 here is CASRWTSGYEQYF. CDR3 nucleotide sequence: TGTGCCAGCCGGTGGACTAGCGGCTACGAGCAGTACTTC.

The chain uses TRBV28 and TRBJ2-3, with a possible D match to TRBD1 (6 bases). This CDR3 contains 14 residues. The germline V gene encodes CDR1 MDHEN and CDR2 SYDVKM. The V gene lost 6 bases and the J gene lost 6 bases, with 16 bases spanning the gap. Here the CDR3 DNA reads TGTGCCAGCAGCTCGGACAGACCCCTGGATACGCAGTATTTT. It codes for CASSSDRPLDTQYF.